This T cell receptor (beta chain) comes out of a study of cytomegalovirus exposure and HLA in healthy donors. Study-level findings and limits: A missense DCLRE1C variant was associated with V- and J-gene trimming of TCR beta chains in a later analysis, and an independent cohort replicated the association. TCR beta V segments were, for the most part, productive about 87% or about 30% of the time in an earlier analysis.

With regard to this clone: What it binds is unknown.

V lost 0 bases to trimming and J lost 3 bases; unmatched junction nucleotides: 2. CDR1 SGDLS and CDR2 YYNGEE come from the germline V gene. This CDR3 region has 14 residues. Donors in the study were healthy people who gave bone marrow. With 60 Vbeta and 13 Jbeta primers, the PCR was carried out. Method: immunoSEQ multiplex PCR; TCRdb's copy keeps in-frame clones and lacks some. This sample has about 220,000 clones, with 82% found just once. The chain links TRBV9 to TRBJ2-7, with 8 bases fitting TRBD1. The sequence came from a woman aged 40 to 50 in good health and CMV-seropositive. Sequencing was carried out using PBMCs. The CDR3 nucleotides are TGTGCCAGCAGCGTAGAAGGACAGGGCTACGAGCAGTACTTC. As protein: CASSVEGQGYEQYF. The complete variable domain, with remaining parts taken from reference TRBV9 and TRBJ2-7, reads DSGVTQTPKHLITATGQRVTLRCSPRSGDLSVYWYQQSLDQGLQFLIQYYNGEERAKGNILERFSAQQFPDLHSELNLSSLELGDSALYFCASSVEGQGYEQYFGPGTRLTVT.